The entry below gives a single TCR beta chain sequence along with its context. The method was immunoSEQ multiplex PCR; TCRdb's version includes in-frame clones alone and lacks a portion of them. The data hold about 250,000 clones, with just under 85% observed a single time. V was pared by 8 bases and J by 3 bases, with 11 bases between. The germline CDR1 and CDR2 sequences are MNHEY and SMNVEV (reference sequence). The CDR3 runs to 12 residues. The data stem from a study of blood T cell repertoires in COVID-19. The wider study: There were acute and convalescent COVID-19 samples, and they came from the United States, Italy and Spain.

The receptor comes from a man aged 80 or over with acute or convalescent COVID-19. This rearrangement joins TRBV27 to TRBJ2-7, with a possible D match to TRBD1 (5 bases). Sequencing was done on a sample of peripheral blood. The CDR3 sequence: CASQGQGYEQYF. CDR3 DNA: TGTGCCAGCCAGGGCCAGGGCTACGAGCAGTACTTC.